The clone carrying this T cell receptor (beta chain) was seen just once. The antigen is not known. This entry is derived from a study of T cell responses to AZD1222 COVID-19 vaccine. Study-level results: Clonal diversity was possibly underestimated; the donors were predominantly white British and more often female.

Using immunoSEQ multiplex PCR, the repertoire was profiled, and TCRdb retains in-frame clones only, with some absent. In the table there are 100,000 to 150,000 clones, about 87% of which are singletons. This CDR3 region has 15 residues. Germline values: CDR1 KGHDR, CDR2 SFDVKD. V was shortened by 6 bases and J by 7 bases, with 17 bases between the two germline ends. This clonotype originated in an adult in good health. The chain uses TRBV24-1 and TRBJ2-2, with D uncertain. The source material was peripheral blood, sampled on day 0 of AZD1222 vaccination. The CDR3, as DNA: TGTGCCACCAGTCAAGCCCTGTCGCGGCACGGGGAGCTGTTTTTT. Amino acid sequence: CATSQALSRHGELFF.